Below are 25 T cell receptor beta chains sequenced from a single sample in a study of regulatory T cells in long-lasting Graves disease. In building TCR beta libraries, iRepertoire HTBI primers were used together with Arm-PCR of CDR3 regions. TCRdb recomputed calls from the multiplex PCR reads with MiXCR, one row per CDR3 protein. The table records roughly 420,000 distinct CDR3 sequences, about a sixth of them present only once. Time point described: newly diagnosed GD, antithyroid drugs for less than 3 months. Generation of the TCR library employed RNA extracted from PBMCs. This same sample was also part of a study on T cells in Graves' hyperthyroidism and ophthalmopathy.

Sequencing was performed on peripheral blood mononuclear cells (PBMCs), taken at new diagnosis, from a patient treated with antithyroid drugs. These receptors were taken from a woman aged 18-30 years with Graves disease.

This clonotype was recorded a few times. This chain links TRBV27 with TRBJ2-2; 15 bases align to TRBD2. The V gene's germline CDR1 is MNHEY and CDR2 SMNVEV (reference sequence). The CDR3 loop spans 18 amino acids. V trimming: 5 bases; J trimming: 4 bases; junction bases outside the gene matches: 8. The CDR3 DNA sequence: TGTGCCAGCAGTCCCCCGGGACTAGCGGGAGGAAGCACCGGGGAGCTGTTTTTT. The encoded protein is CASSPPGLAGGSTGELFF.

This clonotype was picked up many times. The V gene is TRBV7-2, the J gene TRBJ2-2; 12 positions match TRBD1. Losses at the gene ends were 4 bases for V and 4 bases for J; bases not matched to a gene: 4. The CDR3 has 16 residues. From germline, CDR1 is SGHTA and CDR2 FQGNSA. CDR3 sequence: CASSSRDRGRTGELFF. The CDR3 bases are TGTGCCAGCAGCTCCCGGGACAGGGGGCGCACCGGGGAGCTGTTTTTT. The entire variable domain, with the rest obtained from reference TRBV7-2 and TRBJ2-2, is as follows: GAGVSQSPSNKVTEKGKDVELRCDPISGHTALYWYRQSLGQGLEFLIYFQGNSAPDKSGLPSDRFSAERTGGSVSTLTIQRTQQEDSAVYLCASSSRDRGRTGELFFGEGSRLTVL.

The chain is built from TRBV9 and TRBJ1-1, with 10 bases identical to TRBD1. Germline V gene data show CDR1 as SGDLS and CDR2 as YYNGEE. V gave up 0 bases and J gave up 5 bases; unmatched junction bases: 1. The CDR3 is 14 amino acids. The CDR3 protein is CASSVGDRGTEAFF. In DNA form, the CDR3 reads TGTGCCAGCAGCGTAGGGGACAGGGGAACTGAAGCTTTCTTT.

The sample holds many counts of this clonotype. The V gene is TRBV12-3 or TRBV12-4, the J gene TRBJ1-5, with D possibly being TRBD1 (5 bases). The CDR3 consists of 16 residues. The ends were cut back, 0 bases at V and 0 bases at J, with 9 bases in the middle. This chain's CDR3 is CASSLAPGDSNQPQHF. CDR3 in DNA: TGTGCCAGCAGTTTAGCCCCGGGGGATAGCAATCAGCCCCAGCATTTT.

This sequence joins TRBV7-8 and TRBJ2-7, with a weak D call TRBD2 (6 bases). The CDR3 length is 15 residues. Trimming took off 5 bases at V and 2 bases at J, with 16 bases between the two ends. Germline CDR1 is SGHVS and CDR2 is FQNEAQ. DNA of the CDR3: TGTGCCAGCAGCCCTCTGGAGGGTGCGACCTACGAGCAGTACTTC. This gives the protein CASSPLEGATYEQYF.

The table lists this clonotype with many counts. The rearrangement links TRBV13 to TRBJ1-2; 10 nucleotides match TRBD1. V was pared by 4 bases and J by 4 bases, with 3 bases of the junction left unmatched. The germline V gene encodes CDR1 PRHDT and CDR2 FYEKMQ (reference sequence). This CDR3 contains 14 residues. The CDR3 spells CASSSDRGAYGYTF. CDR3 DNA sequence: TGTGCCAGCAGCTCGGACAGGGGGGCCTATGGCTACACCTTC.

This clonotype was picked up many times. The V call is TRBV29-1, the J call TRBJ1-1; D might be TRBD1 (6 bases). Germline V gene lookup returns CDR1 SQVTM and CDR2 ANQGSEA. This CDR3 has 13 amino acids. V lost 3 bases to trimming and J lost 6 bases, with 14 bases between them. CDR3 amino acids: CSVEDLGGAEAFF. The CDR3 DNA follows: TGCAGCGTTGAGGATCTAGGGGGGGCTGAAGCTTTCTTT.

The table lists this clonotype with many counts. The chain links TRBV5-1 to TRBJ2-3, with a possible D match to TRBD2 (5 bases). The CDR3 length is 14 residues. Germline CDR1 SGHRS, CDR2 YFSETQ. Trimming left V 4 bases short and J 3 bases short, with 12 bases between. In DNA form, the CDR3 reads TGCGCCAGCAGCGCTAGCTTGTGGACAGATACGCAGTATTTT. It yields the protein CASSASLWTDTQYF.

This clonotype has ten or more counts. The CDR3, as DNA: TGCAGTGCTAGAGTTTCTAGCGGGATAAAGGGAAATGAGCAGTTCTTC. Translated, it gives CSARVSSGIKGNEQFF. The chain employs TRBV20-1 and TRBJ2-1; TRBD2 matches 9 bases. Germline V gives CDR1 DFQATT, CDR2 SNEGSKA (reference sequence). The trim removed 1 base at V and 7 bases at J, leaving 11 bases unmatched. The CDR3 has 16 residues.

Many counts were recorded for this clonotype. This chain connects TRBV28 to TRBJ2-1; no definite D call. The V gene's germline CDR1 is MDHEN and CDR2 SYDVKM. The CDR3 has 15 amino acids. V was cut by 6 bases and J by 4 bases, with 16 bases left in between. The CDR3 is CASRRTAKSYNEQFF. The CDR3 nucleotides read TGTGCCAGCAGGCGAACAGCGAAGTCGTACAATGAGCAGTTCTTC. Together with reference TRBV28 and TRBJ2-1, the CDR3 gives the full variable domain: DVKVTQSSRYLVKRTGEKVFLECVQDMDHENMFWYRQDPGLGLRLIYFSYDVKMKEKGDIPEGYSVSREKKERFSLILESASTNQTSMYLCASRRTAKSYNEQFFGPGTRLTVL.

This clonotype was seen a handful of times. This likely comes from a read error, as the CDR3 has no conserved phenylalanine or tryptophan at its end. The V gene is TRBV30, the J gene TRBJ2-3; TRBD2 is a possible D gene (7 bases). The germline V and J ends were trimmed by 1 base and 3 bases, with 11 bases remaining between them. Germline lookup yields CDR1 GTSNPN and CDR2 SVGIG (reference sequence). The CDR3 has 14 residues. This CDR3 reads CAWSEGRGTDTQYS. CDR3 nucleotide sequence: TGTGCCTGGAGTGAAGGGAGGGGGACAGATACGCAGTATTCT.

V and J are TRBV15 and TRBJ1-6, with D possibly TRBD1 on 5 matching bases. V lost 0 bases, J lost 7 bases, and 13 bases lay in between. CDR3 size: 16 residues. Germline V gene data show CDR1 as LNHNV and CDR2 as YYDKDF (reference sequence). CDR3 residues: CATSRDNPTENSPLHF. DNA for the CDR3: TGTGCCACCAGCAGAGATAACCCGACAGAAAATTCACCCCTCCACTTT.

As concerns this clonotype: This is likely an artifact of a read error, given a far larger clone one base away. The chain carries TRBV12-3 or TRBV12-4 and TRBJ2-1; no firm D call. The ends were cut back, 6 bases at V and 10 bases at J, with 25 bases in the middle. The CDR3 consists of 16 residues. As DNA, the CDR3 is TGTGCCAGCAGACCCCTCCCGGCCGAAAGCTCCTACGAGCAGTTCTTC. It codes for CASRPLPAESSYEQFF.

The rearrangement joins TRBV25-1 to TRBJ1-2; tentatively, D is TRBD1 (5 bases). CDR1 and CDR2 from the germline V gene are MGHDK and SYGVNS. V dropped 2 bases and J dropped 6 bases, with 10 bases sitting between them. The CDR3 covers 13 residues. The CDR3 loop reads CASSELGQNGYTF. CDR3 bases: TGTGCCAGCAGTGAACTGGGGCAGAATGGCTACACCTTC.

This clonotype was seen ten or more times. The chain joins TRBV15 to TRBJ2-7; 7 positions agree with TRBD1. J gave up 2 bases and V 1 base, and 2 bases lay outside the gene matches. Looked up from germline, CDR1 is LNHNV and CDR2 is YYDKDF (reference sequence). The CDR3 spans 14 residues. The CDR3 here is CATSRGGQAYEQYF. DNA of the CDR3: TGTGCCACCAGCAGAGGTGGACAGGCCTACGAGCAGTACTTC.

The chain couples TRBV6-2 or TRBV6-3 to TRBJ2-3; 9 nucleotides line up with TRBD2. CDR3 length: 15 residues. Germline values: CDR1 MNHEY, CDR2 SVGEGT. V lost 6 bases, J lost 2 bases, and 6 bases stayed unmatched. CDR3 sequence (DNA): TGTGCCAGCAGCTTGACTAGCGGACCCACAGATACGCAGTATTTT. This encodes CASSLTSGPTDTQYF.

This clonotype was seen repeatedly, ten times or more. The J gene is TRBJ2-5, the V gene TRBV20-1; 7 positions match TRBD2. From germline, CDR1 is DFQATT and CDR2 SNEGSKA (reference sequence). The CDR3 length is 14 residues. The CDR3 loop is CAPSRDYPGETQYF. The CDR3 nucleotides read TGCGCACCGAGCAGGGACTACCCGGGGGAGACCCAGTACTTC.

This chain's CDR3 is CASSFRQGVEKLFF. CDR3 nucleotides: TGTGCCAGCAGCTTTAGGCAGGGAGTTGAAAAACTGTTTTTT. This chain connects TRBV7-6 to TRBJ1-4, with D tentatively TRBD1 (5 bases). The CDR3 has 14 residues. The germline V gene has CDR1 SGHVS and CDR2 FNYEAQ. Trimming removed 3 bases at V and 7 bases at J, with 12 bases between.

This clonotype was recorded many times. V and J are TRBV30 and TRBJ1-1, with D maybe TRBD1 (6 bases). Trimming shortened V by 0 bases and J by 6 bases, and 11 bases separated the two germline ends. This CDR3 region has 13 residues. Germline V gene lookup returns CDR1 GTSNPN and CDR2 SVGIG (reference sequence). CDR3 protein: CAWSVRGGPEAFF. As DNA, the CDR3 is TGTGCCTGGAGTGTACGCGGGGGCCCTGAAGCTTTCTTT.

This clonotype was detected ten times or more. The chain carries TRBV28 and TRBJ2-5; 8 bases match TRBD2. V trimming: 7 bases; J trimming: 6 bases; junction bases outside the gene matches: 13. The CDR3 covers 15 residues. From germline, CDR1 is MDHEN and CDR2 SYDVKM. The CDR3 protein is CASTALGLVMQTQYF. The DNA for the CDR3 is TGTGCCAGCACTGCCTTGGGACTAGTAATGCAGACCCAGTACTTC.

The chain is built from TRBV3-1 and TRBJ2-3; 14 bases are shared with TRBD2. The V and J ends lost 5 bases and 7 bases, in that order; junction bases with no gene match: 11. Looked up from germline, CDR1 is LGHDT and CDR2 is YNNKEL (reference sequence). This CDR3 region has 17 residues. CDR3 sequence reads: CASSYGIGTSGSYTQYF. CDR3 bases: TGTGCCAGCAGCTACGGAATCGGGACTAGCGGGAGCTATACGCAGTATTTT.

This clonotype was picked up one time. This chain links TRBV6-2 or TRBV6-3 with TRBJ2-1, with D unclear. This CDR3 contains 13 residues. Germline V lookup: CDR1 MNHEY, CDR2 SVGEGT. Between the trimmed V and J ends, which lost 6 bases and 2 bases, there was a span of 8 bases. The CDR3 region is CASRDTPYNEQFF. The CDR3 nucleotides are TGTGCCAGCAGGGATACTCCCTACAATGAGCAGTTCTTC.

The chain carries TRBV14 and TRBJ2-4; D may correspond to TRBD1 or TRBD2 (5 bases each). The CDR3 covers 16 residues. Between the trimmed V and J ends, which lost 4 bases and 0 bases, there was a span of 13 bases. The germline V gene has CDR1 SGHDN and CDR2 FVKESK. CDR3 region: CASSPLFGTAKNIQYF. CDR3 nucleotide sequence: TGTGCCAGCAGCCCCCTGTTTGGGACAGCCAAAAACATTCAGTACTTC.

This clonotype was counted many times. V is TRBV5-1 and J is TRBJ2-3; no firm D call. The CDR3 runs 14 residues. Trimming stripped 7 bases from V and 0 bases from J, with 12 bases between. The germline gives CDR1 SGHRS, CDR2 YFSETQ. The CDR3 nucleotides are TGCGCCAGCCTTCTCGGTAGGAGCACAGATACGCAGTATTTT. The encoded protein is CASLLGRSTDTQYF. Full variable domain (outside the CDR3, taken from reference TRBV5-1 and TRBJ2-3): KAGVTQTPRYLIKTRGQQVTLSCSPISGHRSVSWYQQTPGQGLQFLFEYFSETQRNKGNFPGRFSGRQFSNSRSEMNVSTLELGDSALYLCASLLGRSTDTQYFGPGTRLTVL.

This clonotype was detected only a few times. V and J are TRBV28 and TRBJ1-4; TRBD1 is a possible D gene (5 bases). The CDR3 is 13 residues long. The germline V and J ends were trimmed by 4 bases and 8 bases, with 11 bases remaining between them. The germline CDR1 and CDR2 sequences are MDHEN and SYDVKM. CDR3 nucleotide sequence: TGTGCCAGCAGTTCCTCAGGGAGGGAAAAACTGTTTTTT. Protein product: CASSSSGREKLFF.